This entry describes one TCR beta chain. Its cognate antigen has yet to be identified. No much larger clonotype is one base removed from it; base qualities were not supplied. This entry comes from a study of T cell repertoires in cytomegalovirus infection (dated 2019 in TCRdb). In terms of the full investigation: Alongside well-studied HLA-B-restricted epitopes, the peptide stimulations were aimed at recently identified HLA-C-restricted CMV epitopes, whose presentation resists viral immunomodulation. The HLA type of each donor mattered for the analysis, because public TCR beta signatures pointed to carriage of CMV infection along with the matching HLA type. Study-level results and caveats: In both this cohort and an independent cohort of approximately 350 donors, the cumulative frequency of public TCR beta family members distinguished carriers of CMV infection plus the relevant HLA type. In the ex vivo response, HLA-C-restricted CMV-specific TCR beta clonotypes were dominant, and in two of eight donors the single most frequent clonotype came from this HLA-C-restricted group.

TCRdb records Illumina HiSeq 1500 as the sequencer. Using fastp at Q25 and MiXCR, TCRdb reprocessed the public reads and kept productive beta chains. Duplicate CDR3 protein sequences are folded into a single record with the most common DNA and genes. This sample comprises 900,000 to 950,000 distinct CDR3 sequences, approximately 31% of them detected only once. The ten largest clones take up around 15% of the sample. V and J are truncated by 2 bases and 5 bases respectively, leaving an intervening sequence of 10 bases. According to the germline V gene (reference sequence), CDR1 reads LNHDA and CDR2 reads SQIVND. From cysteine to phenylalanine, the CDR3 is 14 amino acids long. The only DNA kept is the CDR3, 42 bases in frame from the first base. Interpreted using the paper, the treatment or condition label stands for: in vitro stimulation with specific CMV peptide epitopes to enrich CMV-specific T cells.

The sample here was cultured CD8+ T cells from PBMCs, taken from culture after CMV antigen stimulation. The TCR was taken from a human donor in good health (CMV status not recorded). Some clones in this sample may be carry-over from other donors' samples. Recombination joined TRBV19 with TRBJ2-1, with TRBD2 as a weak D call on 5 bases. The CDR3 region: CASSIMRANNEQFF. The DNA sequence follows: TGTGCCAGTAGTATAATGCGGGCTAACAATGAGCAGTTCTTC.